These T cell receptor beta chains were read from a single sample in a study of T cells after yellow fever vaccination. TCRdb independently ran MiXCR on the 5' RACE reads; one entry per CDR3 protein. Of about 210,000 distinct CDR3 sequences in the sample, less than 3.5% were seen once. This specimen consisted of CD4+ T cells sorted from PBMCs, obtained 10 days after the yellow fever booster vaccination. The receptors shown here come from a man in his late teens or twenties who received the YFV17D yellow fever vaccine. CDR3s leave out the opening cysteine and the closing phenylalanine or tryptophan. Each record gives: V gene, D gene, CDR3 protein. D genes are given only for firm matches.

v_call: TRBV15; d_call: TRBD1; cdr3_aa: AIGQGEFAGELF
v_call: TRBV7-2; d_call: TRBD2; cdr3_aa: ASSPLRGSFYEQY
v_call: TRBV10-3; d_call: -; cdr3_aa: AISESGGRGADTEAF
v_call: TRBV11-2; d_call: -; cdr3_aa: ASSLYPLGGLNTGELF
v_call: TRBV28; d_call: -; cdr3_aa: ATTLTASGANVLT
v_call: TRBV7-6; d_call: TRBD2; cdr3_aa: ASAPGGVRLPTNTQY
v_call: TRBV12-3/TRBV12-4; d_call: TRBD1; cdr3_aa: ASSPDGTGNQPQH
v_call: TRBV6-6; d_call: -; cdr3_aa: ASSPNNEQF
v_call: TRBV20-1; d_call: TRBD2; cdr3_aa: SARRLAGGPEWSYEQY
v_call: TRBV30; d_call: TRBD2; cdr3_aa: AWSVLAGGHQF
v_call: TRBV4-3; d_call: TRBD1; cdr3_aa: ASSTRDSMF
v_call: TRBV4-1; d_call: -; cdr3_aa: ASSRGVARNSGNTIY
v_call: TRBV7-2; d_call: TRBD2; cdr3_aa: ASSSSGKTRWADTQY
v_call: TRBV6-1; d_call: -; cdr3_aa: ASSEGGPGVYSVRGYT
v_call: TRBV12-3/TRBV12-4; d_call: -; cdr3_aa: ASSVGDSNQPQH
v_call: TRBV7-2; d_call: -; cdr3_aa: ASSLEGGGAYNEQF
v_call: TRBV6-6; d_call: -; cdr3_aa: ASSMAGELF
v_call: TRBV5-1; d_call: TRBD2; cdr3_aa: ASSSRLAGGASGELF
v_call: TRBV5-1; d_call: -; cdr3_aa: ASSLAASTEAF
v_call: TRBV7-2; d_call: -; cdr3_aa: ASSITKADSPLH
v_call: TRBV15; d_call: -; cdr3_aa: ATSKDRTDYEQY
v_call: TRBV4-1; d_call: -; cdr3_aa: ASSHPLGAQY
v_call: TRBV7-2; d_call: -; cdr3_aa: ASSLRTTNTGELF
v_call: TRBV7-8; d_call: TRBD2; cdr3_aa: ASSPVWGEGETQY
v_call: TRBV7-2; d_call: -; cdr3_aa: ASSLTGFGGRETQY
v_call: TRBV12-3/TRBV12-4; d_call: -; cdr3_aa: ASSLSNIQY
v_call: TRBV7-9; d_call: -; cdr3_aa: ASRPIGRGPLH
v_call: TRBV27; d_call: -; cdr3_aa: ASMVVGSEAF
v_call: TRBV6-2/TRBV6-3; d_call: -; cdr3_aa: ASSNRENTGELF
v_call: TRBV19; d_call: -; cdr3_aa: ASSRVTTDTQY
v_call: TRBV28; d_call: TRBD2; cdr3_aa: ATYSGATTDTQY
v_call: TRBV7-9; d_call: -; cdr3_aa: ASILHGADEAF
v_call: TRBV7-9; d_call: TRBD1; cdr3_aa: ASSLLTGFFNEQF
v_call: TRBV6-2/TRBV6-3; d_call: -; cdr3_aa: ASSLDPYGYT
v_call: TRBV28; d_call: -; cdr3_aa: ASGGWTDQETQY
v_call: TRBV6-5; d_call: -; cdr3_aa: ASKGDRSYGYT
v_call: TRBV7-8; d_call: -; cdr3_aa: ASKRSRTNEKLF
v_call: TRBV5-1; d_call: -; cdr3_aa: ASAPRGGSGANVLT
v_call: TRBV6-5; d_call: -; cdr3_aa: ASSSPGVKTEAF
v_call: TRBV18; d_call: -; cdr3_aa: ASSPYSGETQY
v_call: TRBV10-3; d_call: TRBD2; cdr3_aa: AIAGTSGATDTQY
v_call: TRBV29-1; d_call: -; cdr3_aa: SVKDSINQPQH
v_call: TRBV2; d_call: -; cdr3_aa: ASSDDINQGIQY
v_call: TRBV27; d_call: -; cdr3_aa: ASSFKAGVKETQY
v_call: TRBV20-1; d_call: TRBD1; cdr3_aa: SALTGGADTEAF
v_call: TRBV12-3/TRBV12-4; d_call: -; cdr3_aa: ASSLGLNRETDTQY
v_call: TRBV4-1; d_call: TRBD2; cdr3_aa: ASSQESRGLAGGGETQY
v_call: TRBV5-1; d_call: -; cdr3_aa: ASSLGGFGNTIY
v_call: TRBV28; d_call: TRBD1; cdr3_aa: ASSSGQGHTEAF
v_call: TRBV5-8; d_call: -; cdr3_aa: ASSLHAGTQY
v_call: TRBV4-2; d_call: TRBD2; cdr3_aa: ASSPLAANSAQY
v_call: TRBV11-2; d_call: -; cdr3_aa: ASSSQVDGGYT
v_call: TRBV10-3; d_call: TRBD1; cdr3_aa: AIRNLTGGDTQY
v_call: TRBV15; d_call: -; cdr3_aa: ATSRATLKETQY
v_call: TRBV20-1; d_call: -; cdr3_aa: SARIQGNQPQH
v_call: TRBV5-1; d_call: TRBD1; cdr3_aa: ASSFAGGNEKLF
v_call: TRBV5-1; d_call: TRBD2; cdr3_aa: ASSGEGLTYNEQF
v_call: TRBV19; d_call: TRBD1; cdr3_aa: ASRPGQANSPLH
v_call: TRBV5-1; d_call: -; cdr3_aa: ASSGGQETQY